This T cell receptor beta chain was found in a study of blood T cell repertoires in COVID-19. On the study more broadly: COVID-19 samples from acute and convalescent phases originated in the United States, Italy and Spain.

In this sample, this clone turned up a few times. Data came from immunoSEQ multiplex PCR; TCRdb stores just in-frame clones and leaves some out. The sample yields under 250,000 clones, about 86% seen once. Germline loops: CDR1 LNHDA, CDR2 SQIVND (reference sequence). The length of the CDR3 is 13 residues. J was trimmed by 8 bases and V by 5 bases; bases with no gene match: 5. The TCR was taken from a man aged 50-60 years with active or convalescent COVID-19. The chain carries TRBV19 and TRBJ1-2; 10 positions match TRBD1. Source material: peripheral blood. The CDR3 here is CASSYQDRGGYTF. The DNA for the CDR3 is TGTGCCAGTAGTTACCAGGACAGGGGGGGCTACACCTTC.